This TCR beta chain was captured in a study of cytomegalovirus exposure and HLA in healthy donors. General study findings and limits: What a later analysis showed was that several of the most significant clusters appeared linked to common viral pathogens. Previously analyzed data showed that most TCR beta V segments were productive at a frequency of about 87% or about 30%. Many donors carried some public TCRs, although rarity characterized most TCR sequences.

Germline-derived CDR1 and CDR2 are MRHNA and SNTAGT. V lost 5 bases and J 8 bases, leaving 13 bases between the germline ends. This CDR3 contains 13 residues. Researchers ran the PCR with 60 Vbeta and 13 Jbeta primers. Produced via immunoSEQ multiplex PCR; TCRdb's table is partial and in-frame only. The sample holds 100,000 to 120,000 clones; roughly 80% are singletons and the top ten take 6% to 8%. Notes on this clone: Its antigen is undetermined.

Specimen: PBMCs. The chain has TRBV6-4 and TRBJ2-1; D ambiguous. This TCR derives from a man aged 25 to 45 in good health and CMV-seropositive. The CDR3 spells CASSPQPRDEQFF. For the CDR3, the DNA is TGTGCCAGCAGTCCCCAACCTCGGGATGAGCAGTTCTTC.